This entry concerns a single TCR beta chain. The antigen is not known. Using immunoSEQ multiplex PCR, the repertoire was profiled, and TCRdb retains in-frame clones only, with some absent. The profile shows some 53,000 clones, roughly 89% of them singletons. The CDR3 spans 14 residues. With 7 bases removed from V and 4 bases from J, the gap between germline ends came to 16 bases. CDR1 and CDR2 from the germline V gene are MDHEN and SYDVKM. The entry originates in a study of T cell responses to AZD1222 COVID-19 vaccine. Study-wide findings and caveats: Sampling that yielded the repertoires occurred only after the peak T cell response. Baseline testing showed seropositivity in only a handful of AZD1222 recipients.

The gene calls are TRBV28 and TRBJ1-1; D is perhaps TRBD1 (5 bases). Sequencing used peripheral blood, obtained 28 days after the second AZD1222 dose. This TCR was recovered from an adult who received the AZD1222 COVID-19 vaccine. CDR3 sequence reads: CASILLRGGTEAFF. DNA for the CDR3: TGTGCCAGCATTCTACTAAGGGGAGGCACTGAAGCTTTCTTT.